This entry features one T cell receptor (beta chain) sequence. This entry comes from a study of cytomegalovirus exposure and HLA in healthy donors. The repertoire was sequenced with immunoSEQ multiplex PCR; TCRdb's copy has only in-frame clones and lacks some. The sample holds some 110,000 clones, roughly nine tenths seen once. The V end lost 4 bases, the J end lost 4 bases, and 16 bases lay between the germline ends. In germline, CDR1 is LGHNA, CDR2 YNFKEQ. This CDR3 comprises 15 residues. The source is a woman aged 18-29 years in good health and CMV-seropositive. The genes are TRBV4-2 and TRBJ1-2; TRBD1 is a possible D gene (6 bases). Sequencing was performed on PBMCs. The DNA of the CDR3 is TGTGCCAGCAGCCCGGACATGACAGGACTCTATGGCTACACCTTC. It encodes CASSPDMTGLYGYTF.